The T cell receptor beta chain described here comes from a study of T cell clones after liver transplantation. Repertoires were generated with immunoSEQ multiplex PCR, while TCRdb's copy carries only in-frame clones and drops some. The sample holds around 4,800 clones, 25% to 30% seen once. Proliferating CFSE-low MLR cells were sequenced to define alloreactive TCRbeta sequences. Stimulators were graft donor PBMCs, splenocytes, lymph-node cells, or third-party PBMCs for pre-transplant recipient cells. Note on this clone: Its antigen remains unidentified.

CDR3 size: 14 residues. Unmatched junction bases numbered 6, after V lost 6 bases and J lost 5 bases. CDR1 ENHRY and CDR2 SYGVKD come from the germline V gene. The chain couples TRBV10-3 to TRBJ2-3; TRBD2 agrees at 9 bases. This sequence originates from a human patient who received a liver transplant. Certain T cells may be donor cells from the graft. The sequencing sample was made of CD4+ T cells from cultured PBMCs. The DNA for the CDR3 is TGTGCCATCAGGTCTAGCGGGACCTTAGATACGCAGTATTTT. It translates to CAIRSSGTLDTQYF.